Here is one T cell receptor beta chain with its context. Produced via immunoSEQ multiplex PCR; TCRdb's table is partial and in-frame only. The data contain tens of thousands of clones, roughly 85% of them singletons. These data come from a study of OX40 agonist ivuxolimab in advanced cancers. Sampling of blood occurred at baseline, cycle 4 day 1, and cycle 7 day 1. CDR3 length: 16 residues. Trimming pared 4 bases from V and 9 bases from J, leaving 22 bases between. Germline V lookup: CDR1 SGHTA, CDR2 FQGNSA. The sequenced sample was CD4+ or CD8+ T cells sorted from blood, obtained in a trial of the OX40 agonist ivuxolimab. This chain joins TRBV7-2 and TRBJ2-1; the D is unclear. This clonotype was obtained from an adult with an advanced solid tumor such as melanoma, head and neck, liver or kidney cancer. CDR3 region: CASSSPDHSTRIEQFF. The CDR3 nucleotides are TGTGCCAGCAGCTCCCCTGACCACTCAACGCGGATTGAGCAGTTCTTC. Looking up the rest from reference TRBV7-2 and TRBJ2-1 gives the full variable domain: GAGVSQSPSNKVTEKGKDVELRCDPISGHTALYWYRQSLGQGLEFLIYFQGNSAPDKSGLPSDRFSAERTGGSVSTLTIQRTQQEDSAVYLCASSSPDHSTRIEQFFGPGTRLTVL.